This TCR beta chain was captured by sequencing in a study of human T cells and chemical hapten exposure. Background on the study: Skin of the upper inner arm, 2 cm by 2 cm, received 2% DPC for sensitization. The study, taken as a whole, reports: PT1 expanded TCR counts and patch test score were linked, and their correlation was positive. Counts of TCRs above 1 in 1000 frequency stayed unchanged with DPC sensitization.

This sample's time point: patch test 3, about 24 weeks after DPC sensitization. Documented treatment: therapeutic diphenylcyclopropenone sensitization with weekly scalp DPC. Donation of samples came from alopecia patients who were 18 to 70 years old and suitable for DPC. TCRdb ran MiXCR on the RACE reads and lists one entry per CDR3 protein. The table includes 25,000 to 35,000 distinct CDR3 sequences, approximately 5.8% detected once. This clonotype was observed many times. The target antigen is unknown. The sequences come from whole blood, collected in connection with sensitization to the hapten diphenylcyclopropenone (DPC). The TCR originated in a man aged 30-40 years with alopecia areata. Some clones in this sample may be carry-over from other donors' samples.

The CDR3 DNA follows: TGTGCCAGCAGCGATTACATCGGGAGCAATCAGCCCCAGCATTTT. This translates into CASSDYIGSNQPQHF. The chain employs TRBV6-1 and TRBJ1-5; D remains ambiguous. Deletions cut 6 bases from V and 1 base from J, with 13 bases between. Germline CDR1 reads MNHNS; CDR2 reads SASEGT. The CDR3 has 15 residues.